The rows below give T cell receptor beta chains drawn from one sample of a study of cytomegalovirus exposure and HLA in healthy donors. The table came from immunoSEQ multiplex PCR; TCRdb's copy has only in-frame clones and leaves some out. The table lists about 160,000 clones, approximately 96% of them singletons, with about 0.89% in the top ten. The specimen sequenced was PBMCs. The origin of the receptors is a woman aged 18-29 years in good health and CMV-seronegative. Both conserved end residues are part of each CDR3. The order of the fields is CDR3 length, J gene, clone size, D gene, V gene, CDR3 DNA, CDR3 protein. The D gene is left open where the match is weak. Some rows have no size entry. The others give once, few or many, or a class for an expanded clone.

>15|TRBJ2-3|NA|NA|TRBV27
TGTGCCAGCAGTTTTCAGGGGTTGAGGACAGATACGCAGTATTTT
CASSFQGLRTDTQYF
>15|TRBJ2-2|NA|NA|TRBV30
TGTGCCTGGAGTGCCCCTGACAGGTTCACCGGGGAGCTGTTTTTT
CAWSAPDRFTGELFF
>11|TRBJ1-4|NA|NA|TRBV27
TGTGCCAGTAAAACTAATGAAAAACTGTTTTTT
CASKTNEKLFF
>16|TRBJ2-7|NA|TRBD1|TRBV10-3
TGTGCCATCAGTGAAAATCCGGGACAGGGAATCCTCGAGCAGTACTTC
CAISENPGQGILEQYF
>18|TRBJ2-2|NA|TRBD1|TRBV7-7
TGTGCTAGCAGCTTAAATGGGGACAGGGGTCTATGGGCCGGGGAGCTGTTTTTT
CASSLNGDRGLWAGELFF
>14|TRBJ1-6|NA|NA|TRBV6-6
TGTGCCAGCACGAGGGGGAATGATAATTCACCCCTCCACTTT
CASTRGNDNSPLHF
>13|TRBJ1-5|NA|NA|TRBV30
TGTGCCTGGAGGGGTAAGGGGAATCAGCCCCAGCATTTT
CAWRGKGNQPQHF
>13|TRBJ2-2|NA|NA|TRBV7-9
TGTGCCAGCAGCTCCCCAGGGCCCGGGGAGCTGTTTTTT
CASSSPGPGELFF
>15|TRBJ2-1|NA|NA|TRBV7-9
TGTGCCAGCAGCTCCTCAGGGGTCCCCGACAATGAGCAGTTCTTC
CASSSSGVPDNEQFF
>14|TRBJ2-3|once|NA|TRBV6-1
TGTGCCAGCAGTGAAGGAGGGCGCACAGATACGCAGTATTTT
CASSEGGRTDTQYF
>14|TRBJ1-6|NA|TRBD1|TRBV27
TGTGCCAGCAATTGGGACAGGGGAGGTTCACCCCTCCACTTT
CASNWDRGGSPLHF
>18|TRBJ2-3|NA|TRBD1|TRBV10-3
TGTGCCATCAGTGATCCCCCAATGGCGACAGGGATAACAGATACGCAGTATTTT
CAISDPPMATGITDTQYF
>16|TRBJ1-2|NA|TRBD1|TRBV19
TGTGCCAGTAGAATGGGACAGGGGGCGCCGTTAAGTGGCTACACCTTC
CASRMGQGAPLSGYTF
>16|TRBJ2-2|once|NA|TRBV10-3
TGTGCCATCAGTGTCCAGGGGCGGATGAACACCGGGGAGCTGTTTTTT
CAISVQGRMNTGELFF
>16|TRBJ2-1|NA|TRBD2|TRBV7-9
TGTGCCAGCAGCTTAGGAGCGGGGGCGGCCTACAATGAGCAGTTCTTC
CASSLGAGAAYNEQFF
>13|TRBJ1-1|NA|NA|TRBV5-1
TGCGCCAGCAAGGACAGTACGTACACTGAAGCTTTCTTT
CASKDSTYTEAFF
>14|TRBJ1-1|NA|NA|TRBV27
TGTGCCAGCAGCCTGGCAGGGGCGAACACTGAAGCTTTCTTT
CASSLAGANTEAFF
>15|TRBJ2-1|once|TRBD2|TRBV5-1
TGCGCCAGCAGTCCCGGGACTAGCGGTTGGGATGAGCAGTTCTTC
CASSPGTSGWDEQFF
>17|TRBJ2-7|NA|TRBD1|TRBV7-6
TGTGCCAGCAGCTTTCGGATCCCGGGACAGGGGTTGTACGAGCAGTACTTC
CASSFRIPGQGLYEQYF
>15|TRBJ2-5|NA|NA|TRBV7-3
TGTGCCAGCAGCGGCAACAGGGTCGAGACAGAGACCCAGTACTTC
CASSGNRVETETQYF
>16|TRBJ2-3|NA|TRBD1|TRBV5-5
TGTGCCAGCAGCTTGGAGGGACAGCTCCTTCTCGGGGTTCAGTATTTT
CASSLEGQLLLGVQYF
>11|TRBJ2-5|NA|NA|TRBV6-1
TGTGCCAGCGCTCAGGGGGAGACCCAGTACTTC
CASAQGETQYF
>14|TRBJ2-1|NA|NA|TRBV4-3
TGCGCCAGCAGCCAAAGGGGACTCTCCAATGAGCAGTTCTTC
CASSQRGLSNEQFF
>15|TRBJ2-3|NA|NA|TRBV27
TGTGCCAGCAATCCCCAGGGGATTAGCACAGATACGCAGTATTTT
CASNPQGISTDTQYF
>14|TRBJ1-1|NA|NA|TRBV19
TGTGCCAGTAGTAGCGGTGAGGTGAGCACTGAAGCTTTCTTT
CASSSGEVSTEAFF
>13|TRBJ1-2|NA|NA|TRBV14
TGTGCCAGCAGCTCGGGGACAAACTATGGCTACACCTTC
CASSSGTNYGYTF
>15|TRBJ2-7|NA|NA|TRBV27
TGTGCCAGCAGTTTATCGAGTCTAAGCTCCTACGAGCAGTACTTC
CASSLSSLSSYEQYF
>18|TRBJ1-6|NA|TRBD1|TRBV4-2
TGTGCCAGCAGCCAAGAGGTGACAGGGGGTAGGAAGGAATCACCCCTCCACTTT
CASSQEVTGGRKESPLHF
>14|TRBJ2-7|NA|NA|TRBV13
TGTGCCAGCCTACAGGGGGGGCTTAGTGGCGAGCAGTACTTC
CASLQGGLSGEQYF
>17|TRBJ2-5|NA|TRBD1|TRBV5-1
TGCGCCAGCAGCTCTCCGGACAGGGGGGATCATGTGGAGACCCAGTACTTC
CASSSPDRGDHVETQYF
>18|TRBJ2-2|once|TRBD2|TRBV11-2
TGTGCCAGCAGCCCCCCTGCGAGGGGAGGGGACCCATCCGGGGAGCTGTTTTTT
CASSPPARGGDPSGELFF
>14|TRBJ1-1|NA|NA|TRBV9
TGTGCCAGCAGTGATTCGGAGGGCTACACTGAAGCTTTCTTT
CASSDSEGYTEAFF
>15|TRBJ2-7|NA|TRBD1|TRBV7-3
TGTGCCAGCAGCCTGACCCGTGACAGGGGCGACGAGCAGTACTTC
CASSLTRDRGDEQYF
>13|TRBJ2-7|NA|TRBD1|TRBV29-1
TGCAGCGTTGAACGGGACAGGGGCTACGAGCAGTACTTC
CSVERDRGYEQYF
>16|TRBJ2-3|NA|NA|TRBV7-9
TGTGCCAGCAGCTCCCGCTTGCGGGGGCCCACAGATACGCAGTATTTT
CASSSRLRGPTDTQYF
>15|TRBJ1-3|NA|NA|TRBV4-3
TGCGCCAGCAGCCAAGGTCTCACAGGAAGAAACACCATATATTTT
CASSQGLTGRNTIYF
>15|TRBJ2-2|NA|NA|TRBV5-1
TGCGCCAGCAGCTTGTCCCCCACAAACACCGGGGAGCTGTTTTTT
CASSLSPTNTGELFF
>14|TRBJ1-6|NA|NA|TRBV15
TGTGCCACCAGAGGAGGGAACCATAATTCACCCCTCCACTTT
CATRGGNHNSPLHF
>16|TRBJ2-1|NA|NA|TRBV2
TGTGCCAGCACCCGGAGGAAGGTTATTAATTACAATGAGCAGTTCTTC
CASTRRKVINYNEQFF
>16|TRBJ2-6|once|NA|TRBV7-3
TGTGCCAGCAGCCCGGGACTTAGCTCTGGGGCCAACGTCCTGACTTTC
CASSPGLSSGANVLTF
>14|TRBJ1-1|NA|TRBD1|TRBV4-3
TGCGCCAGCAGCCAACGAACAGGGGCTGTTGAAGCTTTCTTT
CASSQRTGAVEAFF
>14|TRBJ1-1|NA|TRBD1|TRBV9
TGTGCCAGCAGCGTGGGACAGGGAGGGACTGAAGCTTTCTTT
CASSVGQGGTEAFF
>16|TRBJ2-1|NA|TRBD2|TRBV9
TGTGCCAGCAGCTTTTCAGCGGGGGGGCGTATGAATGAGCAGTTCTTC
CASSFSAGGRMNEQFF
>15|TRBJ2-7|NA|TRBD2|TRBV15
TGTGCCACCAGTCCGACTAGCGGGGGACCCTACGAGCAGTACTTC
CATSPTSGGPYEQYF
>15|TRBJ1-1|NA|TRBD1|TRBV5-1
TGCGCCAGCAGCTGGAGGGGGCAGCTCGGCACTGAAGCTTTCTTT
CASSWRGQLGTEAFF
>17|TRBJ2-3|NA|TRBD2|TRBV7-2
TGTGCCAGCAGCGCATCTCGTAGCGGGGGGGCATGGGATACGCAGTATTTT
CASSASRSGGAWDTQYF
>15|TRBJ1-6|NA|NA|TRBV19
TGTGCCAGTAGTTTCGAGAGCTCCTATAATTCACCCCTCCACTTT
CASSFESSYNSPLHF
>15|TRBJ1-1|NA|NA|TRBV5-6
TGTGCCAGCAGCTCCCCCCGGGTTTCGAACACTGAAGCTTTCTTT
CASSSPRVSNTEAFF
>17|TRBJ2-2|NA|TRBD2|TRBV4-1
TGCGCCAGCAGCCAAGTGACTAGCGGGGATAGCACCGGGGAGCTGTTTTTT
CASSQVTSGDSTGELFF
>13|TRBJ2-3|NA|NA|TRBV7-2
TGTAGTTGTGGCGGGGCGTTGGGAGATACGCAGTATTTT
CSCGGALGDTQYF
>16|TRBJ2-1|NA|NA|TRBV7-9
TGTGCCAGCAGCTTAGGGCCTTCAACCCGGGGCAATGAGCAGTTCTTC
CASSLGPSTRGNEQFF
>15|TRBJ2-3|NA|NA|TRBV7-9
TGTGCCAGCAGCTCTACTGGGCGACCCCCCGATACGCAGTATTTT
CASSSTGRPPDTQYF
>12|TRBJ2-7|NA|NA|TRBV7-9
TGTGCCCTAGAGGGAAGGTCCTACGAGCAGTACTTC
CALEGRSYEQYF